This T cell receptor (beta chain) stems from a study of identical twins. The germline V gene encodes CDR1 SEHNR and CDR2 FQNEAQ (reference sequence). The CDR3 consists of 14 residues. The V and J ends lost 1 base and 9 bases respectively, with 13 bases between them. MiXCR was run by TCRdb on the 5' RACE reads, yielding one entry per CDR3 protein. Among some 790,000 distinct CDR3 sequences listed, about 20% were seen once. This clonotype came up a few times. The sample also formed part of further work on T cells expressing NK-cell markers. That report notes: Repertoires of TCR beta were obtained from T cells sorted as CD3+CD56+NKG2C+, CD3+CD56+NKG2C- and CD3+CD56-NKG2C+.

The sequencing input was PBMCs. V usage is TRBV7-9 and J usage is TRBJ2-1; D is perhaps TRBD1 or TRBD2 (5 bases each). This TCR derives from a woman under 30 in good health. The DNA of the CDR3 is TGTGCCAGCAGCTTAGAAGCTAGGGACGGTGAGCAGTTCTTC. Its translation: CASSLEARDGEQFF.